The present TCR beta chain was sequenced within a study of cytomegalovirus exposure and HLA in healthy donors. Study findings and constraints: TCR sequences were mostly rare, though some public TCRs occurred in many donors. TRBV6-2, TRBV6-3 and some other V segments were unresolvable in 87-base-pair reads. A previous analysis found most TCR beta V segments productive roughly 87% or roughly 30% of the time. DRB1 had the most TCR associations and HLA-C the fewest, a later analysis found, with rates varying by HLA locus.

The CDR3 has 14 amino acids. Germline lookup yields CDR1 SNHLY and CDR2 FYNNEI. Trimming took off 3 bases at V and 5 bases at J, with 13 bases between the two ends. Points on this clone: What it recognizes is unknown.

13 Jbeta primers and 60 Vbeta primers were used for the PCR. This table comes from immunoSEQ multiplex PCR, and its TCRdb copy is limited to in-frame clones, with some not included. The sample carries approximately 120,000 clones, roughly 70% recorded once. The chain combines TRBV2 with TRBJ2-5; D is possibly TRBD1 (5 bases). Specimen: PBMCs. The clonotype comes from a man between 35 and 55 years old in good health and CMV-seronegative. The CDR3 bases are TGTGCCAGCAGTGATTTCAGGGAAGGGGAGACCCAGTACTTC. Amino acid sequence: CASSDFREGETQYF.